Following are 2 T cell receptor beta chains from one sample sequenced in a study of shared clonotypes between healthy human individuals. TCRdb keeps only in-frame clones here, not all; method: immunoSEQ multiplex PCR. The sample gives 1,400,000 or so clones, just under 99% of which show up once; about 0.34% is in the top ten. The sample was naive CD4+ T cells sorted from blood. Subset specified: CD45RA+ positively selected. The receptors shown here come from a man in his thirties or forties in good health.

J is TRBJ2-7 and V is TRBV2; D is perhaps TRBD1 (6 bases). The CDR3 consists of 13 residues. The V end lost 5 bases, the J end lost 6 bases, and 14 bases lay between the germline ends. CDR1 and CDR2 from the germline V gene are SNHLY and FYNNEI. CDR3 loop: CASSSASRGEQYF. The CDR3 DNA sequence: TGTGCCAGCAGTTCAGCCTCCAGGGGCGAGCAGTACTTC. Variable domain in full (rest from reference TRBV2 and TRBJ2-7): EPEVTQTPSHQVTQMGQEVILRCVPISNHLYFYWYRQILGQKVEFLVSFYNNEISEKSEIFDDQFSVERPDGSNFTLKIRSTKLEDSAMYFCASSSASRGEQYFGPGTRLTVT.

The V gene is TRBV4-1, the J gene TRBJ2-1, with a possible D match to TRBD2 (6 bases). The CDR3 spans 17 residues. V was clipped by 3 bases and J by 4 bases, with 19 bases between them. The germline gives CDR1 MGHRA, CDR2 YSYEKL. Here the CDR3 reads CASSQRSTSLFYNEQFF. CDR3 coding DNA: TGCGCCAGCAGCCAGCGCTCGACTAGTCTGTTTTACAATGAGCAGTTCTTC.